Following are 15 T cell receptor beta chains from one sample sequenced in a study of cytomegalovirus exposure and HLA in healthy donors. Sequencing was performed with immunoSEQ multiplex PCR; in TCRdb, only in-frame clones are kept and a portion is missing. The table lists 220,000 or so clones, approximately 88% of them singletons, with more than 12% in the top ten. Sequenced: PBMCs. Every receptor here comes from a woman in her thirties in good health and CMV-seropositive.

The rearrangement uses TRBV11-3 and TRBJ2-1; 7 bases are shared with TRBD2. The J segment lost 6 bases and the V segment lost 6 bases, leaving 11 bases of the junction unmatched. This CDR3 is built from 15 residues. Germline V gene data show CDR1 as SGHNT and CDR2 as YENEEA. In nucleotides, the CDR3 is TGTGCCAGCAGTCCCCTCGGGACTACCCTCAATGAGCAGTTCTTC. Encoded protein: CASSPLGTTLNEQFF.

The genes are TRBV27 and TRBJ1-2; 8 bases fit TRBD1. With 3 bases clipped from V and 5 bases from J, the junction kept 8 bases outside the gene matches. Looked up from germline, CDR1 is MNHEY and CDR2 is SMNVEV (reference sequence). The CDR3 runs 15 residues. The CDR3 nucleotides read TGTGCCAGCAGTTTGGGGACAGGCGTAATTTATGGCTACACCTTC. Protein sequence: CASSLGTGVIYGYTF.

This clone was recorded only once. V usage is TRBV20-1 and J usage is TRBJ2-7, with 8 bases matching TRBD2. This CDR3 is 11 amino acids long. V lost 3 bases, J lost 6 bases, and 1 base stayed unmatched. Germline values: CDR1 DFQATT, CDR2 SNEGSKA (reference sequence). CDR3 region: CSASGRAEQYF. The CDR3 DNA reads as TGCAGTGCTAGCGGGAGGGCCGAGCAGTACTTC.

The chain employs TRBV27 and TRBJ1-2; tentatively, D is TRBD1 (6 bases). Germline CDR1 reads MNHEY; CDR2 reads SMNVEV (reference sequence). CDR3 size: 14 residues. The germline V and J ends were trimmed by 8 bases and 0 bases, with 13 bases remaining between them. DNA for the CDR3: TGTGCCAGCTTGAATACAGGGACTAACTATGGCTACACCTTC. Amino acid sequence: CASLNTGTNYGYTF.

The chain has TRBV30 and TRBJ2-7, with TRBD1 identical over 8 bases. The CDR3 sequence is 13 residues long. V dropped 2 bases and J dropped 4; count of bases not matched to a gene: 4. Germline CDR1 is GTSNPN and CDR2 is SVGIG (reference sequence). The CDR3 coding sequence is TGTGCCTGGAGTCGGACAGGGCCTTACGAGCAGTACTTC. Amino acids: CAWSRTGPYEQYF.

This chain uses TRBV5-1 with TRBJ2-7; 8 bases map to TRBD1. The V segment lost 4 bases and the J segment 6 bases; nucleotides outside the gene matches: 9. Germline-derived CDR1 and CDR2 are SGHRS and YFSETQ. The CDR3 covers 14 residues. The CDR3 DNA is TGCGCCAGCAGCCCGGGGGACAGGCTGTTCGAGCAGTACTTC. Translating gives CASSPGDRLFEQYF.

The V and J genes are TRBV2 and TRBJ2-4; 7 nucleotides match TRBD2. The CDR3 is 15 residues long. CDR1 is SNHLY and CDR2 is FYNNEI in the germline V gene. With V trimmed by 8 bases and J by 1 base, 8 bases remained unmatched. The CDR3 bases are TGTGCCAGCCTATGGCCCGGGAGGGCCAAAAACATTCAGTACTTC. Translated, it gives CASLWPGRAKNIQYF.

This clone is a singleton in its sample. The chain has TRBV30 and TRBJ2-2, with D maybe TRBD2 (6 bases). The V gene lost 1 base and the J gene lost 5 bases, with 14 bases spanning the gap. Germline CDR1 is GTSNPN and CDR2 is SVGIG (reference sequence). This CDR3 comprises 15 residues. In DNA form, the CDR3 reads TGTGCCTGGAGTGCCGGGACTGGAATGACCGGGGAGCTGTTTTTT. It codes for CAWSAGTGMTGELFF.

The chain couples TRBV4-1 to TRBJ2-3; 7 bases align to TRBD2. The trim removed 1 base at V and 0 bases at J, leaving 1 base unmatched. Looked up from germline, CDR1 is MGHRA and CDR2 is YSYEKL. The CDR3 consists of 15 residues. The CDR3 is CASSQGSGSTDTQYF. CDR3 in DNA: TGCGCCAGCAGCCAAGGTAGCGGGAGCACAGATACGCAGTATTTT.

The chain joins TRBV25-1 to TRBJ1-2; the D is unclear. Trimming took off 4 bases at V and 7 bases at J, with 7 bases between the two ends. Looked up from germline, CDR1 is MGHDK and CDR2 is SYGVNS. The CDR3 has 11 residues. CDR3 coding DNA: TGTGCCAGCAGTGTATTGGGTGGCTACACCTTC. This translates into CASSVLGGYTF.

This sequence joins TRBV6-5 and TRBJ1-2; perhaps TRBD1 as D (6 bases). Trimming stripped 6 bases from V and 4 bases from J, with 12 bases between. Germline values: CDR1 MNHEY, CDR2 SVGAGI. The CDR3 spans 13 residues. The CDR3: CASSPNRAYGYTF. The CDR3 bases are TGTGCCAGCAGCCCAAACAGGGCCTATGGCTACACCTTC.

A single count supports this clone. The CDR3 loop reads CASRVTGDEQYF. In DNA, the CDR3 is TGTGCCAGCAGGGTTACAGGGGACGAGCAGTACTTC. V is TRBV2 and J is TRBJ2-7; 7 nucleotides match TRBD1. The CDR3 has 12 amino acids. The V and J ends lost 6 bases and 5 bases, in that order; junction bases with no gene match: 4. Germline CDR1 and CDR2: SNHLY and FYNNEI.

The chain is built from TRBV4-1 and TRBJ2-5; 9 bases are shared with TRBD1. The CDR3 runs 16 residues. The V gene's germline CDR1 is MGHRA and CDR2 YSYEKL. Losses at the gene ends were 3 bases for V and 7 bases for J; bases not matched to a gene: 12. CDR3 in DNA: TGCGCCAGCAGCCAGATCTCCGGGACAGGGCCTTGGACCCAGTACTTC. As protein: CASSQISGTGPWTQYF.

DNA for the CDR3: TGTGCCAGCCTACCTGGACGAGAAGCGACCCAGTACTTC. Protein: CASLPGREATQYF. The chain joins TRBV2 to TRBJ2-5; no reliable D call. V lost 8 bases to trimming and J lost 7 bases, with 17 bases between them. Germline V gene data show CDR1 as SNHLY and CDR2 as FYNNEI. The CDR3 contains 13 residues.

A few counts support this clone. This sequence joins TRBV28 and TRBJ1-2, with D tentatively TRBD1 (6 bases). The CDR3 consists of 18 residues. Germline V gene lookup returns CDR1 MDHEN and CDR2 SYDVKM. V was pared by 2 bases and J by 4 bases, with 23 bases between. The CDR3 DNA reads as TGTGCCAGCAGTTTAGTAGGGGGAGGAAGGGAGATGGGCTATGGCTACACCTTC. Translation: CASSLVGGGREMGYGYTF.